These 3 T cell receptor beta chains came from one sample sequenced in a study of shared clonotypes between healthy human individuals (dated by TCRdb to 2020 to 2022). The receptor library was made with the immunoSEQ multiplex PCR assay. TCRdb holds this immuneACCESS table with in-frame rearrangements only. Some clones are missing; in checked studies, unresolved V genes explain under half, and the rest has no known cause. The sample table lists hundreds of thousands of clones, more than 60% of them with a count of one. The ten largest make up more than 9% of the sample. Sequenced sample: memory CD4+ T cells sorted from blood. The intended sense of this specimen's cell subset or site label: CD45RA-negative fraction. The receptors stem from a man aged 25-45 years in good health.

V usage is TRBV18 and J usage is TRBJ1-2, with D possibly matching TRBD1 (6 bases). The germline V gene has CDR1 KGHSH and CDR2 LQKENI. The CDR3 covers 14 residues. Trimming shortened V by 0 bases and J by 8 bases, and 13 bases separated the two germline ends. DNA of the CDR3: TGTGCCAGCTCACCACCGAACAGGGTTGCGGGCTACACCTTC. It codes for CASSPPNRVAGYTF.

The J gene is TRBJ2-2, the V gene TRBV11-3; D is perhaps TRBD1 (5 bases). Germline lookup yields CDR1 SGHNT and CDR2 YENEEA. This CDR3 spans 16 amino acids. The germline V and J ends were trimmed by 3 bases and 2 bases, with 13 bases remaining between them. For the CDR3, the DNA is TGTGCCAGCAGCTTGGGTGATAGGGGAAACACCGGGGAGCTGTTTTTT. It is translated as CASSLGDRGNTGELFF.

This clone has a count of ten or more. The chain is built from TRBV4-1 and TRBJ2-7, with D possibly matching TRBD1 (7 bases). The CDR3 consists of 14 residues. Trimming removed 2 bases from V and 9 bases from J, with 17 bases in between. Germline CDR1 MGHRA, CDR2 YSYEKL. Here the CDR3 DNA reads TGCGCCAGCAGCCAACCTACCCAGGGGGGCGGGCAGTACTTC. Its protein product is CASSQPTQGGGQYF.